A selection of T cell receptor beta chains follows, all from one sample in a study of T cell repertoires in cytomegalovirus infection. TCRdb independently ran MiXCR on the reads; one entry per CDR3 protein. The table shows 200,000 or so distinct CDR3 sequences, with roughly 19% occurring only once. Sequenced input: PBMCs. The receptors originated from a human donor in good health (CMV status not recorded). Some clones in this sample may be carry-over from other donors' samples. Both conserved end residues are part of each CDR3. D genes are given only for firm matches. Some rows have no size entry. The others give once, few or many, or a class for an expanded clone.

clone_size	v_call	d_call	j_call	cdr3_nt	cdr3_aa
NA	TRBV29-1	NA	TRBJ2-5	TGCAGCGTCGAAGCGAAGGGACAAGAGACCCAGTACTTC	CSVEAKGQETQYF
few	TRBV5-5	NA	TRBJ2-7	TGTGCCAGCAGCCAGCTTGCCAACGATCCCTACGAGCAGTACTTC	CASSQLANDPYEQYF
few	TRBV7-9	TRBD1	TRBJ1-5	TGTGCCAGCAGCCCCCCCACGCCCGGGACAGGGATTGGTCAGCCCCAGCATTTT	CASSPPTPGTGIGQPQHF
NA	TRBV18	NA	TRBJ2-1	TGTGCCAGCTCATCTCAGGGTTCCGGGTACAATGAGCAGTTCTTC	CASSSQGSGYNEQFF
few	TRBV18	NA	TRBJ1-5	TGTGCCAGCTCACCGGACTACAATCAGCCCCAGCATTTT	CASSPDYNQPQHF
few	TRBV2	TRBD2	TRBJ2-1	TGTGCCAGCCGCTACTTAGCGGGAGGGGAGAATGAGCAGTTCTTC	CASRYLAGGENEQFF
many	TRBV18	NA	TRBJ2-2	TGTGCCAGCTCACCACTCGGAGGAGGGAACACCGGGGAGCTGTTTTTT	CASSPLGGGNTGELFF
many	TRBV10-3	TRBD1	TRBJ1-6	TGTGCCATCAGTGGAGGGACAGGGGATAATTCACCCCTCCACTTT	CAISGGTGDNSPLHF
many	TRBV27	NA	TRBJ1-1	TGTGCCAGCATCCCTTTTGCGGGGATCAGCACTGAAGCTTTCTTT	CASIPFAGISTEAFF
NA	TRBV29-1	TRBD2	TRBJ2-7	TGCAGCGTTGAAGATACTAGCGGGGGGACTAACGAGCAGTACTTC	CSVEDTSGGTNEQYF
NA	TRBV2	NA	TRBJ2-5	TGTGCCAGCAGTGATCGACTTGGGCTCACCCAGTACTTC	CASSDRLGLTQYF
many	TRBV7-2	NA	TRBJ1-1	TGTGCCAGCAGCTTAGGCCCCCCAGCGAACACTGAAGCTTTCTTT	CASSLGPPANTEAFF
NA	TRBV15	NA	TRBJ2-1	TGTGCCACCGCAGAGGGGGGGGCCGGCAATGAGCAGTTCTTC	CATAEGGAGNEQFF
NA	TRBV2	NA	TRBJ2-1	TGTGCCAGCAGTGAGGTGGCGGGCCCCTACAATGAGCAGTTCTTC	CASSEVAGPYNEQFF
many	TRBV7-9	TRBD1	TRBJ2-7	TGTGCCAGCAGCTACGACAGGGAAGCGACCTACGAGCAGTACTTC	CASSYDREATYEQYF
NA	TRBV30	TRBD1	TRBJ2-6	TGTGCCTGGAGTGGATCGGGACAGGGAACTCCCGGGGCCAACGTCCTGACTTTC	CAWSGSGQGTPGANVLTF
many	TRBV3-1	TRBD2	TRBJ2-5	TGTGCCAGCAGCCAAGATCTACTAGCGGGAGTAGGTGAGACCCAGTACTTC	CASSQDLLAGVGETQYF
NA	TRBV28	TRBD2	TRBJ2-3	TGTGCCAGCAGTTTGACGACTAGCGCCTGGTCTAGCACAGATACGCAGTATTTT	CASSLTTSAWSSTDTQYF
NA	TRBV12-3/TRBV12-4	NA	TRBJ2-5	TGTGCCAGCAGTTTTAGGGGGATAGAAGAGACCCAGTACTTC	CASSFRGIEETQYF
NA	TRBV2	TRBD1	TRBJ1-6	TGTGCCAGCCTGGGACAGCGGGCCCAGTCTAGCTCACCCCTCCACTTT	CASLGQRAQSSSPLHF
few	TRBV7-9	NA	TRBJ1-2	TGTGCCAGCAGCTTAGAAGGTCGGGTACTTGGCTACACCTTC	CASSLEGRVLGYTF
many	TRBV6-1	NA	TRBJ2-5	TGTGCCAGCAGCGGACAGAATGAAGAGACCCAGTACTTC	CASSGQNEETQYF
NA	TRBV6-5	NA	TRBJ2-3	TGTGCCAGCAGTCCGGGGCCTAGCGCGAGCACAGATACGCAGTATTTT	CASSPGPSASTDTQYF
many	TRBV7-2	NA	TRBJ2-7	TGTGCCAGCAGCTTACGCGTTGACAGATCCTACGAGCAGTACTTC	CASSLRVDRSYEQYF
many	TRBV7-2	TRBD2	TRBJ2-2	TGTGCCAGCAGCTTAGCCGGGAGGGCCAGAAACGGGGAGCTGTTTTTT	CASSLAGRARNGELFF
NA	TRBV4-2	NA	TRBJ2-4	TGTGCCAGCAGTCTAGATTTAACCGGGACGACCGCCAAAAACATTCAGTACTTC	CASSLDLTGTTAKNIQYF
few	TRBV20-1	NA	TRBJ2-6	TGCAGTGCTAGACGTGGGGGCTCTGGGGCCAACGTCCTGACTTTC	CSARRGGSGANVLTF
few	TRBV28	NA	TRBJ2-5	TGTGCCACCGTTGGGATGGGAGAGACCCAGTACTTC	CATVGMGETQYF
NA	TRBV23-1	NA	TRBJ2-1	TGCGCCAGCAGTCGGGGGAAGCAGTTCTTC	CASSRGKQFF
many	TRBV12-3/TRBV12-4	TRBD1	TRBJ2-1	TGTGCCAGCAGTACAGGACAGGCATACAATGAGCAGTTCTTC	CASSTGQAYNEQFF
NA	TRBV2	TRBD2	TRBJ2-7	TGTGCCAGCAGTGAACGGGGGGGTCTTTCCTACGAGCAGTACTTC	CASSERGGLSYEQYF
NA	TRBV5-1	NA	TRBJ2-7	TGCGCCAGCAGATCCACCTACGAGCAGTACTTC	CASRSTYEQYF
NA	TRBV20-1	TRBD1	TRBJ2-7	TGCAGTGCTAGCCGGGACAGGGGCTACGAGCAGTACTTC	CSASRDRGYEQYF
few	TRBV20-1	TRBD2	TRBJ2-7	TGCAGTGCGGGGAGCAGCGGGAGTCCCTCCTACGAGCAGTACTTC	CSAGSSGSPSYEQYF
NA	TRBV12-3/TRBV12-4	NA	TRBJ1-5	TGTGCCAGCAGTTTCTTCCGGAGGGCCTATCAGCCCCAGCATTTT	CASSFFRRAYQPQHF
NA	TRBV6-2/TRBV6-3	TRBD1	TRBJ2-7	TGTGCAAGCAGACGGGACAGGGATTCTATCTACGAGCAGTACTTC	CASRRDRDSIYEQYF
few	TRBV6-2/TRBV6-3	NA	TRBJ2-6	TGTGCCAGCAGTTACTCCGGGGCTGGGGCCAACGTCCTGACTTTC	CASSYSGAGANVLTF
many	TRBV7-2	NA	TRBJ2-7	TGTGCCAGCAGCCGTCCAGGGTCTGAACACGAGCAGTACTTC	CASSRPGSEHEQYF
many	TRBV10-3	TRBD1	TRBJ1-6	TGTGCCATCACCAAGGAATTGGGGGCCCAGGGGGCCCTCCACTTT	CAITKELGAQGALHF
few	TRBV29-1	NA	TRBJ1-5	TGCAGCGTGGGAGGGGGGATCTATAGCAATCAGCCCCAGCATTTT	CSVGGGIYSNQPQHF
once	TRBV11-3	NA	TRBJ1-4	TGTGCCAGCAGCTTATACGTCGGCAGGGGCTACCAAAAACTGTTTTTT	CASSLYVGRGYQKLFF
NA	TRBV27	TRBD2	TRBJ2-7	TGTGCCACCCGCCCTAGCGGGGGTTACGAGCAGTACTTC	CATRPSGGYEQYF
few	TRBV20-1	NA	TRBJ1-1	TGCAGTGCTGGGGCGAACACTGAAGCTTTCTTT	CSAGANTEAFF